Listed below are T cell receptor beta chains from one sample, sequenced in a study of cytomegalovirus exposure and HLA in healthy donors. The assay was immunoSEQ multiplex PCR, and TCRdb's table has in-frame clones only and misses some. The data hold some 170,000 clones, with under 85% observed a single time. Material for sequencing was PBMCs. The receptors were sampled from a male donor in good health and CMV-seronegative. Both conserved end residues are trimmed from each CDR3. Rows may omit the clone size; those that give it use once, few, many or a size class.

CDR3 length	clone size	V gene	J gene	CDR3 protein
15	NA	TRBV7-9	TRBJ1-3	ASSTRDGLISGNTIY
14	NA	TRBV4-2	TRBJ1-1	ASSQEVRGWNTEAF
12	few	TRBV10-1	TRBJ2-7	ASSDSRTEDEQY
14	NA	TRBV28	TRBJ1-5	ASSPTRALGNQPQH
12	NA	TRBV27	TRBJ2-7	ASRKGQPFHEQY
14	NA	TRBV6-6	TRBJ1-5	AGGTGGSYSNQPQH
9	NA	TRBV30	TRBJ2-7	AWEQGSEQY
12	NA	TRBV6-1	TRBJ2-3	ASSEGREVDTQY
13	NA	TRBV6-5	TRBJ1-2	ASSYFRTGNYGYT
12	NA	TRBV6-5	TRBJ2-3	ASKERGSTDTQY
12	NA	TRBV28	TRBJ1-1	ASSLTRAGTEAF
12	NA	TRBV9	TRBJ2-1	ASSVGTGKNEQF
12	few	TRBV6-1	TRBJ2-5	ASSFSGVGETQY
12	NA	TRBV6-5	TRBJ2-7	ASSASGRLSEQY
12	few	TRBV4-1	TRBJ2-7	ASSHRDRGYEQY